The rows below give T cell receptor beta chains drawn from one sample of a study of radiation and T cells in renal cell carcinoma. Sequencing was performed with immunoSEQ multiplex PCR; in TCRdb, only in-frame clones are kept and a portion is missing. The data hold 95,000 to 150,000 clones, with about 81% observed a single time. Here the sequenced sample was blood, taken from a patient whose treatment included radiotherapy and nephrectomy. These receptors all come from a man aged 50 or older with renal cell carcinoma. The CDR3 runs from the conserved cysteine through the conserved F or W. The D gene is left open where the match is weak. Clone size is shown for a subset of rows, as once, few, many or a class of expanded clone.

v_call,clone_size,d_call,j_call,cdr3_aa,cdr3_nt
TRBV15,NA,TRBD2,TRBJ2-2,CATSRAAGGGTGELFF,TGTGCCACCAGCAGAGCAGCGGGAGGGGGTACCGGGGAGCTGTTTTTT
TRBV5-6,NA,NA,TRBJ1-5,CASSLVDQPQHF,TGTGCCAGCAGCTTGGTCGATCAGCCCCAGCATTTT
TRBV7-2,once,NA,TRBJ2-7,CASSLGAGVSSYEQYF,TGTGCCAGCAGCTTAGGTGCAGGGGTCAGCTCCTACGAGCAGTACTTC
TRBV10-3,NA,NA,TRBJ1-1,CAISRGGTEAFF,TGTGCCATCAGCCGAGGGGGTACTGAAGCTTTCTTT
TRBV18,NA,NA,TRBJ2-1,CASSPTRPYNEQFF,TGTGCCAGCTCACCAACTCGCCCCTACAATGAGCAGTTCTTC
TRBV10-1,NA,TRBD1,TRBJ1-2,CASSEFWTGVGHGYTF,TGCGCCAGCAGTGAGTTTTGGACAGGGGTGGGGCATGGCTACACCTTC
TRBV6-1,NA,NA,TRBJ2-5,CASSEDRAQETQYF,TGTGCCAGCAGTGAAGACAGGGCCCAAGAGACCCAGTACTTC
TRBV5-1,NA,TRBD2,TRBJ2-7,CASSSTGTSGVEQYF,TGCGCCAGCAGTTCCACCGGGACTAGCGGGGTCGAGCAGTACTTC
TRBV2,NA,NA,TRBJ1-2,CASSEDGQINYGYTF,TGTGCCAGCAGTGAAGATGGACAGATTAACTATGGCTACACCTTC
TRBV19,NA,NA,TRBJ2-1,CASSVPDRMYSEQFF,TGTGCCAGTAGCGTTCCTGACAGGATGTACAGTGAGCAGTTCTTC
TRBV7-9,few,NA,TRBJ1-6,CASSLAQRSSPLHF,TGTGCCAGCAGCTTAGCACAGAGGAGTTCACCCCTCCACTTT
TRBV5-1,NA,NA,TRBJ2-2,CASSQVVQVQNSNTGELFF,TGCGCCAGCAGCCAGGTCGTACAGGTCCAGAATTCGAACACCGGGGAGCTGTTTTTT
TRBV19,few,NA,TRBJ1-1,CASNPGPMNTEAFF,TGTGCCAGTAACCCAGGGCCGATGAACACTGAAGCTTTCTTT
TRBV4-2,NA,TRBD2,TRBJ2-1,CASSLLGGGAYNEQFF,TGTGCCAGCAGCCTTTTGGGCGGGGGGGCCTACAATGAGCAGTTCTTC
TRBV9,NA,TRBD2,TRBJ2-1,CASSVAHLTSGASYNEQFF,TGTGCCAGCAGCGTAGCCCATTTGACTAGCGGGGCTTCCTACAATGAGCAGTTCTTC
TRBV11-2,NA,NA,TRBJ1-5,CASSDDWNQPQHF,TGTGCCAGCAGCGATGACTGGAATCAGCCCCAGCATTTT
TRBV4-1,NA,NA,TRBJ2-7,CASSLGTGTDDYEQYF,TGCGCCAGCAGCCTCGGGACCGGGACTGACGATTACGAGCAGTACTTC
TRBV7-2,once,NA,TRBJ1-1,CASSLFRANTEAFF,TGTGCCAGCAGCTTATTTCGAGCGAACACTGAAGCTTTCTTT
TRBV5-1,NA,NA,TRBJ2-1,CASSFGTGFNEQFF,TGCGCCAGCAGCTTTGGTACAGGGTTCAATGAGCAGTTCTTC
TRBV7-2,NA,TRBD1,TRBJ2-2,CASSTQGVGELFF,TGTGCCAGCAGCACACAGGGGGTCGGGGAGCTGTTTTTT
TRBV7-6,once,NA,TRBJ2-1,CASSSDLSWGEQFF,TGTGCCAGCAGCTCAGACCTTTCTTGGGGTGAGCAGTTCTTC
TRBV19,NA,TRBD1,TRBJ1-5,CASSDRQGALQPQHF,TGTGCCAGTAGTGACCGGCAGGGGGCGCTACAGCCCCAGCATTTT